Each of the 5 T cell receptor beta chains below was sequenced from the same sample in a study of regulatory T cells in long-lasting Graves disease (dated by TCRdb to the early 2020s). The method behind the library was multiplex PCR. The run used an Illumina HiSeq 4000. CDR3 regions were amplified by Arm-PCR with iRepertoire HTBI primers to construct TCR beta libraries. TCRdb took the public reads, trimmed them with fastp at Q25, ran MiXCR for clone calling and kept in-frame beta chains. Rows merge per CDR3 protein into single entries with the most common DNA and genes. Across this sample there are about 330,000 distinct CDR3 sequences, with around 15% seen only once. 20% of the sample is taken by the ten largest. The sample's time point label, decoded: newly diagnosed GD, antithyroid drugs for less than 3 months. For both TCR sequencing and RNA sequencing, RNA was extracted from PBMCs in TRIzol. These records were also assigned to another study, of T cells in Graves' hyperthyroidism and ophthalmopathy.

The sample in question was peripheral blood mononuclear cells (PBMCs), obtained at new diagnosis, from a patient treated with antithyroid drugs. These receptors came from a woman aged 18-30 years with Graves disease. Donor details come from another sample of the same person, matched by shared clones.

This clonotype was seen at least ten times. The V and J genes are TRBV11-2 and TRBJ2-2; TRBD2 aligns across 16 bases. Losses at the gene ends were 4 bases for V and 0 bases for J; bases not matched to a gene: 2. The germline V gene has CDR1 SGHAT and CDR2 FQNNGV. This CDR3 is 18 amino acids long. The DNA for the CDR3 is TGTGCCAGCAGCTACGGGACTAGCGGGGGGGCGAACACCGGGGAGCTGTTTTTT. Translation: CASSYGTSGGANTGELFF.

The chain links TRBV12-3 or TRBV12-4 to TRBJ1-5; 9 nucleotides line up with TRBD1. The CDR3 runs to 17 residues. V dropped 2 bases and J dropped 4; count of bases not matched to a gene: 9. CDR3 protein: CASSLWDRDVDNQPQHF. The CDR3 nucleotides read TGTGCCAGCAGTTTATGGGACAGGGATGTAGATAATCAGCCCCAGCATTTT.

This clonotype was seen many times. The rearrangement links TRBV6-5 to TRBJ2-1, with D possibly being TRBD2 (6 bases). The CDR3 totals 17 residues. V was cut by 0 bases and J by 3 bases, with 15 bases left in between. The germline V gene encodes CDR1 MNHEY and CDR2 SVGAGI. The CDR3: CASSYSETRGIYNEQFF. CDR3 nucleotide sequence: TGTGCCAGCAGTTACTCGGAAACACGGGGGATCTACAATGAGCAGTTCTTC.

Remarks on this clonotype: A much larger clonotype is one base distant, so this may be a read error. The chain recombines TRBV6-9 with TRBJ2-7; the D is unclear. Germline V gene data show CDR1 as MNHGY and CDR2 as SVAAGI. With 3 bases removed from V and 5 bases from J, the gap between germline ends came to 5 bases. This CDR3 contains 11 residues. CDR3: CASSYTDEQYF. Written as DNA, the CDR3 is TGTGCCAGCAGTTACACGGACGAGCAGTACTTC.

This clonotype was detected ten times or more. V gene TRBV5-5 combines with J gene TRBJ2-7; TRBD1 aligns across 10 bases. V trimming: 4 bases; J trimming: 1 base; junction bases outside the gene matches: 5. Germline lookup yields CDR1 SGHKS and CDR2 YYEKEE (reference sequence). CDR3 length: 15 amino acids. The CDR3 DNA is TGTGCCAGCAGCCAGGGACAGGGGTTTTCCTACGAGCAGTACTTC. This codes for CASSQGQGFSYEQYF.